This is a list of T cell receptor beta chains from one sample in a study of CD8+ T cells in alopecia areata. Assay: immunoSEQ multiplex PCR; the TCRdb copy retains only in-frame clones and omits some. The repertoire holds 150,000 to 200,000 clones, with around three fifths as singletons. The material sequenced was CD4+ T cells sorted from blood, taken around week 50, from a patient treated with tofacitinib. Receptors were obtained from a human donor with alopecia areata. Each CDR3 is given with its conserved first and last residue. A D gene is named only where the DNA matches it firmly. Not all rows give a size; the values are once, few, many and, for expanded clones, a class.

TRBV29-1,TRBJ1-1,NA,NA,CSGETANTEAFF,TGCAGCGGGGAGACAGCGAACACTGAAGCTTTCTTT
TRBV30,TRBJ1-2,NA,NA,CAWNRDIQGYTF,TGTGCCTGGAACAGGGACATCCAGGGCTACACCTTC
TRBV15,TRBJ2-3,NA,few,CATSRARRTSFADTQYF,TGTGCCACCAGCAGAGCCAGGCGTACTTCTTTTGCAGATACGCAGTATTTT
TRBV27,TRBJ1-1,NA,NA,CASSPGTNTEAFF,TGTGCCAGCAGTCCCGGGACGAACACTGAAGCTTTCTTT
TRBV29-1,TRBJ2-2,NA,few,CSVRITSSAGELFF,TGCAGCGTTAGGATTACTAGTTCTGCCGGGGAGCTGTTTTTT
TRBV20-1,TRBJ1-2,NA,NA,CSARDHYGYTF,TGCAGTGCTAGAGATCACTATGGCTACACCTTC
TRBV15,TRBJ1-4,NA,NA,CATSRGTGKLFF,TGTGCCACCAGCAGGGGCACAGGGAAACTGTTTTTT
TRBV27,TRBJ1-5,NA,many,CASSFAGFNQPQHF,TGTGCCAGCAGTTTTGCCGGCTTCAATCAGCCCCAGCATTTT
TRBV7-8,TRBJ1-5,NA,NA,CASSLRGRNQPQHF,TGTGCCAGCAGCTTAAGGGGACGGAATCAGCCCCAGCATTTT
TRBV30,TRBJ1-2,TRBD1,few,CAWNRGRFGYGYTF,TGTGCCTGGAACAGGGGGCGATTTGGTTATGGCTACACCTTC
TRBV5-1,TRBJ2-3,NA,few,CASSPGRPVSTDTQYF,TGCGCCAGCAGCCCTGGACGGCCAGTTAGCACAGATACGCAGTATTTT
TRBV15,TRBJ1-5,NA,NA,CATSGHTGLVSNQPQHF,TGTGCCACCAGCGGACATACAGGGCTGGTCTCCAATCAGCCCCAGCATTTT
TRBV18,TRBJ2-3,NA,NA,CASSPPEARSTDTQYF,TGTGCCAGCTCACCACCGGAGGCCCGAAGCACAGATACGCAGTATTTT
TRBV29-1,TRBJ1-1,NA,NA,CSVELTAMNTEAFF,TGCAGCGTTGAACTGACGGCCATGAACACTGAAGCTTTCTTT
TRBV6-1,TRBJ2-7,TRBD1,few,CASTPRTGAYEQYF,TGTGCCAGCACCCCAAGGACAGGCGCCTACGAGCAGTACTTC
TRBV30,TRBJ1-2,TRBD1,few,CAWNTGTGVFGYTF,TGTGCCTGGAATACCGGGACAGGCGTCTTTGGCTACACCTTC
TRBV29-1,TRBJ1-1,NA,NA,CSVRVNTEAFF,TGCAGCGTTCGAGTGAACACTGAAGCTTTCTTT
TRBV2,TRBJ1-5,NA,NA,CASSVTGAYQPQHF,TGTGCCAGCAGCGTTACGGGGGCATATCAGCCCCAGCATTTT
TRBV5-1,TRBJ2-2,NA,many,CASSLVPGNTGELFF,TGCGCCAGCAGCTTGGTCCCGGGGAACACCGGGGAGCTGTTTTTT
TRBV30,TRBJ1-1,NA,NA,CAWGPGVVAFF,TGTGCCTGGGGCCCTGGCGTAGTAGCTTTCTTT
TRBV29-1,TRBJ2-7,TRBD1,once,CSGWTGASEQYF,TGCAGCGGATGGACAGGGGCCTCCGAGCAGTACTTC
TRBV5-1,TRBJ2-2,NA,NA,CASSPDGYTGELFF,TGCGCCAGCAGCCCTGACGGATACACCGGGGAGCTGTTTTTT
TRBV29-1,TRBJ1-2,TRBD1,once,CSAQGQDYGYTF,TGCAGCGCCCAAGGACAGGACTATGGCTACACCTTC
TRBV2,TRBJ1-5,NA,NA,CASSEFPGNQPQHF,TGTGCCAGCAGTGAATTCCCGGGGAATCAGCCCCAGCATTTT
TRBV2,TRBJ2-5,NA,NA,CASTGEETQYF,TGTGCCAGCACAGGAGAAGAGACCCAGTACTTC